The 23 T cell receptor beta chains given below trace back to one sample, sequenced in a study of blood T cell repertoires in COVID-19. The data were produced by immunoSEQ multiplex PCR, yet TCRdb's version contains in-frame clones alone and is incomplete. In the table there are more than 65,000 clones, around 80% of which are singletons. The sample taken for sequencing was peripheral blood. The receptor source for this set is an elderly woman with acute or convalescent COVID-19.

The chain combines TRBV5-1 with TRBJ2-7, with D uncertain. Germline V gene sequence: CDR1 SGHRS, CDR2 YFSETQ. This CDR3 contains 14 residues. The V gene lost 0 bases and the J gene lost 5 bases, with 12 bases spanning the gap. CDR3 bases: TGCGCCAGCAGCTTGGCTCAGTACCCAAACGAGCAGTACTTC. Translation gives CASSLAQYPNEQYF.

The CDR3 DNA is TGTGCCAGCAGTTCCTACAGATACGAGCAGTACTTC. Translation gives CASSSYRYEQYF. The V call is TRBV6-5, the J call TRBJ2-7; D call uncertain. Germline V gene lookup returns CDR1 MNHEY and CDR2 SVGAGI. Trimming pared 4 bases from V and 4 bases from J, leaving 8 bases between. CDR3 length equals 12 residues.

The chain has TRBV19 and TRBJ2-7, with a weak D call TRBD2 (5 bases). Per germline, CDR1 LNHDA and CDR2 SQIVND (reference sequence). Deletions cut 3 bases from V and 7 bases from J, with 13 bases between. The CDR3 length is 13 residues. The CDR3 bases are TGTGCCAGTAGTATCGGTCTAAGGAGGGAGCAGTACTTC. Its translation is CASSIGLRREQYF.

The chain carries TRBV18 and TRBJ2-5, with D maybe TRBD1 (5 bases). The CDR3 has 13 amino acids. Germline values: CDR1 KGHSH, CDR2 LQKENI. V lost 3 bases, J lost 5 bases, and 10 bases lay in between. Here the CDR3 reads CASSPQGGETQYF. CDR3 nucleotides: TGTGCCAGCTCACCGCAGGGTGGGGAGACCCAGTACTTC.

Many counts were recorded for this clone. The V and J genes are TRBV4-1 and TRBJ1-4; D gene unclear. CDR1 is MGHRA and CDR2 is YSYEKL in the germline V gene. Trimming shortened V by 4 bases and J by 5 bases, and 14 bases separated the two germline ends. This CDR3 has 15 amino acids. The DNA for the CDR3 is TGCGCCAGCAGCCTCAGCGGGAAGCAGAATGAAAAACTGTTTTTT. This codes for CASSLSGKQNEKLFF.

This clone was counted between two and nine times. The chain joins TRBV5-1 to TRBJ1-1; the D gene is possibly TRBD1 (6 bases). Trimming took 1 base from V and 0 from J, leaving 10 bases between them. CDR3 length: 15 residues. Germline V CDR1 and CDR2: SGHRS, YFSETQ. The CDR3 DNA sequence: TGCGCCAGCAGCTTGCAAGGACAGTTGAACACTGAAGCTTTCTTT. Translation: CASSLQGQLNTEAFF.

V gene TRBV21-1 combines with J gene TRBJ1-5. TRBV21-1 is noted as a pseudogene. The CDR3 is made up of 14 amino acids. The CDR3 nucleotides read TGTGCCAGCAGGGGGGAGGGGGAGAATCAGCCCCAGCATTTT. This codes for CASRGEGENQPQHF.

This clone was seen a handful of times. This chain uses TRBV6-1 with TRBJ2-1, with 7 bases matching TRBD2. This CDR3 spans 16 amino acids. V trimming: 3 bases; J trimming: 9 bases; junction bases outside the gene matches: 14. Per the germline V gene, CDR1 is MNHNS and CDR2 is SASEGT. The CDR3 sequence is CASSDTAGLPLSEQFF. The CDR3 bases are TGTGCCAGCAGTGATACAGCGGGGCTCCCCCTTAGTGAGCAGTTCTTC.

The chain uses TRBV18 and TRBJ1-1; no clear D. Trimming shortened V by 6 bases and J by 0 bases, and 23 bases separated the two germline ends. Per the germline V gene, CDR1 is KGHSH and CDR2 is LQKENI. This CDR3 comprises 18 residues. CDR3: CASSPGSPLGVVNTEAFF. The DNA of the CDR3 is TGTGCCAGCTCTCCCGGAAGCCCTTTGGGAGTGGTGAACACTGAAGCTTTCTTT.

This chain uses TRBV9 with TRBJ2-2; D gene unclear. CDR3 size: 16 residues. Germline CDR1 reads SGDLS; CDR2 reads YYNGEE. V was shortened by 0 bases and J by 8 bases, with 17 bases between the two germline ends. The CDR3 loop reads CASSVGSRSQLGELFF. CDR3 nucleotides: TGTGCCAGCAGCGTAGGGAGTAGATCTCAACTAGGGGAGCTGTTTTTT.

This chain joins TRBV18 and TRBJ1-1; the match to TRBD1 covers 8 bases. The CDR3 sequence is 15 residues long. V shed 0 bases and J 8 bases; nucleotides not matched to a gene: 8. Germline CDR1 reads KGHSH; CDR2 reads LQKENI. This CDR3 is CASSPPGQVGREAFF. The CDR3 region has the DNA TGTGCCAGCTCACCACCGGGACAGGTCGGGAGGGAAGCTTTCTTT.

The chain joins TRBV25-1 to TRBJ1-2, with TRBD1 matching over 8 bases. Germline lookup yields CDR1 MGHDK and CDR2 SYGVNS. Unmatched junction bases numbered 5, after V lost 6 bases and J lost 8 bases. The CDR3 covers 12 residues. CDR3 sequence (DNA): TGTGCCAGCAGGGGACAGGCGGGCGGCTACACCTTC. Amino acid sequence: CASRGQAGGYTF.

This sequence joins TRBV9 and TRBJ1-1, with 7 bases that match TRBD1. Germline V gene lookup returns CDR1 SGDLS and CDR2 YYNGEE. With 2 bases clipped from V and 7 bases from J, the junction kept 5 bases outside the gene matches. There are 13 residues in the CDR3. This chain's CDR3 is CASSVGQGGEAFF. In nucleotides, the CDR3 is TGTGCCAGCAGCGTTGGGCAGGGGGGTGAAGCTTTCTTT.

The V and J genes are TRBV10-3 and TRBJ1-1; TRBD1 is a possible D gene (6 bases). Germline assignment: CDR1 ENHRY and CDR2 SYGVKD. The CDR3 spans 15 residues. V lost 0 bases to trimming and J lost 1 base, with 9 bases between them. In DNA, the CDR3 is TGTGCCATCAGTGAGTCCGACAGGCAGAACACTGAAGCTTTCTTT. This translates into CAISESDRQNTEAFF.

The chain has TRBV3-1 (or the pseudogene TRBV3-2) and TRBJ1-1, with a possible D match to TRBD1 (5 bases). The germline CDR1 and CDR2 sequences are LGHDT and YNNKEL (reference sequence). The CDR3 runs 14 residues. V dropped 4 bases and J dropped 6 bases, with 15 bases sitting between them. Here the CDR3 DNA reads TGTGCCAGCAGCCCGACGAACCGGGGGGCTGAAGCTTTCTTT. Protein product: CASSPTNRGAEAFF.

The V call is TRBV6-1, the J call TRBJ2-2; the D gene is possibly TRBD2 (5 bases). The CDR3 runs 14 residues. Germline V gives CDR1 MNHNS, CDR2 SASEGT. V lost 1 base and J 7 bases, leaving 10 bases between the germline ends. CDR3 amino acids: CASSEVLAIGELFF. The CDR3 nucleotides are TGTGCCAGCAGTGAAGTTCTAGCTATCGGGGAGCTGTTTTTT.

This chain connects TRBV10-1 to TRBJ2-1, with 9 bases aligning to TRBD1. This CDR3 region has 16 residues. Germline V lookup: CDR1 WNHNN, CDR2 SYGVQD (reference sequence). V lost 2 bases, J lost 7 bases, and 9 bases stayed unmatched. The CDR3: CASSETVGQGVNEQFF. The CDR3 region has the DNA TGCGCCAGCAGTGAGACTGTGGGACAGGGCGTAAATGAGCAGTTCTTC.

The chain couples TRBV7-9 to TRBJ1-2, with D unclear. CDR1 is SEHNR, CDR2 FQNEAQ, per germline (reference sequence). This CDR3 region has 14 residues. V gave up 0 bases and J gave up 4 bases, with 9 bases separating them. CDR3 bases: TGTGCCAGCAGCTTAGCGTCTTCAGGCTATGGCTACACCTTC. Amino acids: CASSLASSGYGYTF.

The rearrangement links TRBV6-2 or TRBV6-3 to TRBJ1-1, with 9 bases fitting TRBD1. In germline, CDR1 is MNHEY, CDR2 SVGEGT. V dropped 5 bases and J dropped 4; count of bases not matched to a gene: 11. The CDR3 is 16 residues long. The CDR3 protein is CASSHRPDRGATEAFF. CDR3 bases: TGTGCCAGCAGTCACAGGCCGGACAGGGGAGCCACTGAAGCTTTCTTT.

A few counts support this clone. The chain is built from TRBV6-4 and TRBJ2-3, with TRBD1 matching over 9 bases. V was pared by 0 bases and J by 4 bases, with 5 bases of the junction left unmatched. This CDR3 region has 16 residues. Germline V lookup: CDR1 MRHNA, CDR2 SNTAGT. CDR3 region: CASSDSGQGGADTQYF. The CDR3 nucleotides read TGTGCCAGCAGTGACTCGGGACAGGGAGGCGCAGATACGCAGTATTTT.

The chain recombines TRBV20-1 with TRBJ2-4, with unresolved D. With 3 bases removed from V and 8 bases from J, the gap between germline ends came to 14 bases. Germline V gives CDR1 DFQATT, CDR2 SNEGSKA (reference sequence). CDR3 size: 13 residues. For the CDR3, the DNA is TGCAGTGCTAGTCTTAGCCCCGGTGACATTCAGTACTTC. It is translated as CSASLSPGDIQYF.

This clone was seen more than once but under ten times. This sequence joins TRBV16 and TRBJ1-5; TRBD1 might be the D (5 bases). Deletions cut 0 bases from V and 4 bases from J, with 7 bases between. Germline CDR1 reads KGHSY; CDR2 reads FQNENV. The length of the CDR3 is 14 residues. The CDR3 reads CASSQSTANQPQHF. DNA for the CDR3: TGTGCCAGCAGCCAATCGACAGCAAATCAGCCCCAGCATTTT.

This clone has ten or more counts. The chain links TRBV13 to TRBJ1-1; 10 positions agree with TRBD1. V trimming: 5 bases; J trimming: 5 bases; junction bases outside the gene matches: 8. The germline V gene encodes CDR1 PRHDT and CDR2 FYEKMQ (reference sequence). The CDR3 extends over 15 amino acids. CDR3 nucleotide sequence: TGTGCCAGCAGCCGACAGGGGGCAGATGATACTGAAGCTTTCTTT. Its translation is CASSRQGADDTEAFF.